This TCR beta chain stems from a study of cytomegalovirus exposure and HLA in healthy donors. Study conclusions and caveats: V- and J-gene trimming in TCR beta was tied to a missense DCLRE1C variant by an analysis performed later.

The PCR ran on 60 Vbeta and 13 Jbeta primers. Here immunoSEQ multiplex PCR was the method, and the copy in TCRdb shows in-frame clones only, minus some. This table has under 150,000 clones, 75% to 90% appearing once. Details on this clone: The antigen remains unidentified.

The sample comprised PBMCs. The receptor was isolated from a woman aged 40 to 50 in good health and CMV-seropositive.

CDR3 DNA sequence: TGTGCCAGCAGCAAAGAGGGGACTAGCGTCTCCTACAATGAGCAGTTCTTC. It translates to CASSKEGTSVSYNEQFF. The chain links TRBV21-1 to TRBJ2-1; the table's D call TRBD2 went unverified against the DNA. TRBV21-1 is termed a pseudogene. The CDR3 totals 17 residues.